The present T cell receptor beta chain was sequenced within a study of blood T cells in healthy people across ages. About the study: Template switching caught about one barcoded beta molecule for each two T cells.

The length of the CDR3 is 16 residues. J lost 8 bases, V lost 2 bases, and 13 bases had no gene match. Per germline, CDR1 SGHTA and CDR2 FQGTGA. Every donor provided ten milliliters of peripheral blood. The study, taken as a whole, reports: Older age coincided with a roughly linear decline in TCR beta diversity per million T cells.

Alongside a J-beta primer mix, a sample-barcoded 5' primer served in a second PCR lasting roughly 7 to 12 cycles. There were at least 3 million CDR3-containing paired-end reads obtained from each sample. TCRdb ran MiXCR on the 5' RACE reads and lists one entry per CDR3 protein. This sample has under 1,000,000 distinct CDR3 sequences, with around 50% found just once. Only one count was recorded for this clonotype. The target antigen is unknown. The TCR sequence derives from a man older than 75 in good health. V is TRBV7-3 and J is TRBJ2-3; 7 nucleotides line up with TRBD2. The material sequenced was blood. CDR3 protein: CASSLVPVATGGTQYF. In nucleotides, the CDR3 is TGTGCCAGCAGCTTAGTTCCCGTAGCGACGGGGGGTACGCAGTATTTT.